The 14 T cell receptor beta chains presented below share a single source sample, sequenced in a study of T cells after yellow fever vaccination. Each CDR3 protein is one row after TCRdb ran MiXCR on the 5' RACE reads. The table lists hundreds of thousands of distinct CDR3 sequences, around a sixth of them singletons. Sequencing was performed on PBMCs, taken 5 to 6 days after the first yellow fever vaccination. Receptors originate from a man between 18 and 35 years old who received the YFV17D yellow fever vaccine.

The chain recombines TRBV9 with TRBJ2-3; 13 bases match TRBD2. The J segment lost 6 bases and the V segment lost 0 bases, leaving 7 bases of the junction unmatched. The CDR3 runs to 17 residues. Germline V gene data show CDR1 as SGDLS and CDR2 as YYNGEE. The CDR3 region has the DNA TGTGCCAGCAGCGTAGCGGGACTAGCGGGGACAACGGATACGCAGTATTTT. Protein product: CASSVAGLAGTTDTQYF.

V gene TRBV23-1 combines with J gene TRBJ2-7, with TRBD1 identical over 8 bases. TRBV23-1 is an open reading frame whose function is uncertain. The CDR3 has 18 amino acids. V lost 7 bases, J lost 0 bases, and 17 bases stayed unmatched. CDR3 in amino acids: CASTKSGTGKMSSYEQYV. CDR3 DNA: TGCGCCAGCACTAAGTCCGGGACAGGAAAAATGAGCTCCTACGAGCAGTACGTC.

Only a few counts were recorded for this clonotype. V gene TRBV5-1 combines with J gene TRBJ1-6; D remains ambiguous. Trimming took 4 bases from V and 4 from J, leaving 9 bases between them. Germline V gives CDR1 SGHRS, CDR2 YFSETQ. This CDR3 contains 14 residues. CDR3 nucleotides: TGCGCCAGCAGCAGGGCGGGGTATAATTCACCCCTCCACTTT. It codes for CASSRAGYNSPLHF.

This clonotype was found a few times. The V call is TRBV20-1, the J call TRBJ1-5; the D gene is possibly TRBD1 (5 bases). The germline V gene has CDR1 DFQATT and CDR2 SNEGSKA (reference sequence). The CDR3 covers 14 residues. Trimming left V 2 bases short and J 3 bases short, with 11 bases between. CDR3 nucleotides: TGCAGTGCTAGATCAGGGATGGACAATCAGCCCCAGCATTTT. It specifies CSARSGMDNQPQHF.

Only a few counts were recorded for this clonotype. The rearrangement joins TRBV27 to TRBJ2-7; D is uncertain. Trimming shortened V by 6 bases and J by 2 bases, and 14 bases separated the two germline ends. The CDR3 loop spans 14 amino acids. The germline V gene encodes CDR1 MNHEY and CDR2 SMNVEV (reference sequence). CDR3 in amino acids: CASSFPSEAYEQYV. DNA of the CDR3: TGTGCCAGCAGCTTTCCCTCAGAGGCCTACGAGCAGTACGTC.

This clonotype was seen only a few times. The chain links TRBV18 to TRBJ1-2; D call uncertain. The germline V and J ends were trimmed by 1 base and 3 bases, with 9 bases remaining between them. CDR3 length equals 14 residues. Germline-derived CDR1 and CDR2 are KGHSH and LQKENI. The CDR3 region is CASSPRAADYGYTF. DNA for the CDR3: TGTGCCAGCTCACCACGGGCCGCAGACTATGGCTACACCTTC. Full variable domain (remainder filled in from reference TRBV18 and TRBJ1-2): NAGVMQNPRHLVRRRGQEARLRCSPMKGHSHVYWYRQLPEEGLKFMVYLQKENIIDESGMPKERFSAEFPKEGPSILRIQQVVRGDSAAYFCASSPRAADYGYTFGSGTRLTVV.

The chain is built from TRBV7-9 and TRBJ2-3; 7 bases match TRBD2. V trimming: 2 bases; J trimming: 0 bases; junction bases outside the gene matches: 5. Germline V lookup: CDR1 SEHNR, CDR2 FQNEAQ (reference sequence). This CDR3 comprises 16 residues. The CDR3 sequence is CASSLTSVISTDTQYF. The CDR3 DNA reads TGTGCCAGCAGCTTAACTAGCGTGATTAGCACAGATACGCAGTATTTT.

This clonotype was seen more than once but under ten times. The J gene is TRBJ2-5, the V gene TRBV11-3; D unresolved. The CDR3 spans 13 residues. CDR1 is SGHNT, CDR2 YENEEA, per germline. V lost 5 bases and J lost 5, with 12 bases in between. The CDR3 region has the DNA TGTGCCAGCAGCAATGGACCCGGGGAGACCCAGTACTTC. This translates into CASSNGPGETQYF. Full variable domain (missing parts from reference TRBV11-3 and TRBJ2-5): EAGVVQSPRYKIIEKKQPVAFWCNPISGHNTLYWYLQNLGQGPELLIRYENEEAVDDSQLPKDRFSAERLKGVDSTLKIQPAELGDSAVYLCASSNGPGETQYFGPGTRLLVL.

This chain uses TRBV5-1 with TRBJ2-1; D is possibly TRBD1 or TRBD2 (6 bases each). Germline CDR1 reads SGHRS; CDR2 reads YFSETQ. V was trimmed by 2 bases and J by 6 bases, leaving 15 bases between them. The CDR3 totals 15 residues. The CDR3 loop reads CASSFLSGATNEQFF. The DNA of the CDR3 is TGCGCCAGCAGCTTTTTATCGGGGGCCACCAATGAGCAGTTCTTC.

This clonotype turned up a few times. This sequence joins TRBV6-5 and TRBJ2-3; TRBD2 matches at 13 bases. Per germline, CDR1 MNHEY and CDR2 SVGAGI. CDR3 length: 19 residues. Trimming took 4 bases from V and 1 from J; bases not matched to a gene: 11. CDR3: CASSWITSGGEHGTDTQYF. The CDR3 nucleotides are TGTGCCAGCAGTTGGATAACTAGCGGGGGGGAACACGGCACAGATACGCAGTATTTT.

This clonotype was counted a few times. CDR3 sequence reads: CASPRAGTLSTDTQYF. The CDR3 DNA reads TGTGCCAGCCCCCGGGCCGGAACCCTAAGCACAGATACGCAGTATTTT. V is TRBV28 and J is TRBJ2-3; no definite D call. V gave up 8 bases and J gave up 0 bases, with 18 bases separating them. The length of the CDR3 is 16 residues. Germline V gene data show CDR1 as MDHEN and CDR2 as SYDVKM.

There are a few counts of this clonotype. V and J are TRBV12-3 or TRBV12-4 and TRBJ2-7; 9 bases match TRBD1. Trimming at V came to 8 bases and at J to 0 bases, leaving 8 bases not matched to a gene. This CDR3 has 15 residues. The CDR3 loop is CASGWGTGISYEQYF. As DNA, the CDR3 is TGTGCCAGCGGTTGGGGGACAGGGATCTCCTACGAGCAGTACTTC.

This chain uses TRBV15 with TRBJ2-2; 8 bases fit TRBD1. The CDR3 consists of 15 residues. Germline lookup yields CDR1 LNHNV and CDR2 YYDKDF (reference sequence). The J segment lost 7 bases and the V segment lost 2 bases, leaving 6 bases of the junction unmatched. CDR3 nucleotide sequence: TGTGCCACCAGCAGACCGGACAGGGTCGTCGGGGAGCTGTTTTTT. The encoded protein is CATSRPDRVVGELFF.

This clonotype was found a few times. J is TRBJ1-2 and V is TRBV3-1; TRBD1 agrees at 7 bases. CDR3 length equals 12 residues. Germline CDR1 LGHDT, CDR2 YNNKEL (reference sequence). V shed 4 bases, J shed 8 bases, and the junction held 4 bases outside the gene matches. The CDR3 nucleotides read TGTGCCAGCAGCCCACAGGGGAAAGGCTACACCTTC. It translates to CASSPQGKGYTF. The entire variable domain, with the rest obtained from reference TRBV3-1 and TRBJ1-2, is as follows: DTAVSQTPKYLVTQMGNDKSIKCEQNLGHDTMYWYKQDSKKFLKIMFSYNNKELIINETVPNRFSPKSPDKAHLNLHINSLELGDSAVYFCASSPQGKGYTFGSGTRLTVV.